What follows are 8 T cell receptor beta chains derived from one specimen sequenced in a study of T cell changes during pregnancy in multiple sclerosis. Data came from immunoSEQ multiplex PCR; TCRdb stores just in-frame clones and leaves some out. The top ten hold about 2.6% of the sample, which has about 59,000 clones, around 94% seen once. The input for sequencing was CD8+ T cells from peripheral blood mononuclear cells, taken after pregnancy. These receptor sequences come from a female donor with multiple sclerosis, enrolled in a pregnancy study.

The chain uses TRBV29-1 and TRBJ2-3, with 9 bases fitting TRBD2. This CDR3 is built from 12 residues. Germline CDR1 and CDR2: SQVTM and ANQGSEA. The CDR3 DNA reads TGCGGAGGACTAGCGTCGATAGATACGCAGTATTTT. Protein: CGGLASIDTQYF.

Here the CDR3 DNA reads TGCGCCAGCAGCCAAGATCGGTACACGGAGCGGGAGAGCGCAGATACGCAGTATTTT. This sequence encodes CASSQDRYTERESADTQYF. The rearrangement uses TRBV4-1 and TRBJ2-3; 8 bases are a match to TRBD2. The CDR3 is 19 amino acids. Looked up from germline, CDR1 is MGHRA and CDR2 is YSYEKL. V trimming: 0 bases; J trimming: 4 bases; junction bases outside the gene matches: 15.

The gene calls are TRBV19 and TRBJ1-1; TRBD1 matches at 9 bases. Germline V gene lookup returns CDR1 LNHDA and CDR2 SQIVND (reference sequence). The CDR3 is made up of 13 amino acids. The V gene end was trimmed by 6 bases and the J gene end by 1 base; junction bases not matched to a gene: 0. The chain's CDR3 is CASRTGGNTEAFF. As DNA, the CDR3 is TGTGCCAGTAGGACAGGGGGGAACACTGAAGCTTTCTTT.

The CDR3 DNA sequence: TGTGCCAGCAGCCGGGGCCTAGCGGGACCCTACGAGCAGTACTTC. This gives the protein CASSRGLAGPYEQYF. The chain has TRBV14 and TRBJ2-7; 9 bases match TRBD2. The CDR3 consists of 15 residues. The ends lost 4 bases at V and 2 bases at J; junction bases unmatched: 6. Germline CDR1 reads SGHDN; CDR2 reads FVKESK. Filled out from reference TRBV14 and TRBJ2-7, the complete variable domain reads EAGVTQFPSHSVIEKGQTVTLRCDPISGHDNLYWYRRVMGKEIKFLLHFVKESKQDESGMPNNRFLAERTGGTYSTLKVQPAELEDSGVYFCASSRGLAGPYEQYFGPGTRLTVT.

The chain joins TRBV30 to TRBJ2-7, with D possibly TRBD2 on 7 matching bases. Germline CDR1 and CDR2: GTSNPN and SVGIG (reference sequence). Trimming removed 8 bases from V and 6 bases from J, with 14 bases in between. The CDR3 loop spans 11 amino acids. The CDR3 nucleotides read TGTGCCCACGGGGCGGGGGCCGAGCAGTACTTC. Protein: CAHGAGAEQYF.

The rearrangement links TRBV5-1 to TRBJ1-1; the match to TRBD1 covers 8 bases. Germline V CDR1 and CDR2: SGHRS, YFSETQ. V lost 7 bases and J lost 0; bases outside the gene matches: 5. The length of the CDR3 is 14 residues. The CDR3 nucleotides are TGCGCCAGCTCCCTGACAGGGGTGAACACTGAAGCTTTCTTT. Translation: CASSLTGVNTEAFF.

Here the CDR3 DNA reads TGTGCCAGCAGCGCGCAGGGGGCGGATACGCAGTATTTT. It specifies CASSAQGADTQYF. The chain is built from TRBV6-6 and TRBJ2-3; 8 bases are a match to TRBD1. Germline V lookup: CDR1 MNHNY, CDR2 SVGAGI (reference sequence). The CDR3 has 13 amino acids. Trimming took 6 bases from V and 6 from J; bases not matched to a gene: 5.

The rearrangement uses TRBV2 and TRBJ2-3; TRBD2 aligns across 12 bases. V was pared by 3 bases and J by 1 base, with 2 bases of the junction left unmatched. Per the germline V gene, CDR1 is SNHLY and CDR2 is FYNNEI. The CDR3 contains 16 residues. CDR3 sequence (DNA): TGTGCCAGCAGTGAGACTAGCGGGGGCCGCACAGATACGCAGTATTTT. This encodes CASSETSGGRTDTQYF.